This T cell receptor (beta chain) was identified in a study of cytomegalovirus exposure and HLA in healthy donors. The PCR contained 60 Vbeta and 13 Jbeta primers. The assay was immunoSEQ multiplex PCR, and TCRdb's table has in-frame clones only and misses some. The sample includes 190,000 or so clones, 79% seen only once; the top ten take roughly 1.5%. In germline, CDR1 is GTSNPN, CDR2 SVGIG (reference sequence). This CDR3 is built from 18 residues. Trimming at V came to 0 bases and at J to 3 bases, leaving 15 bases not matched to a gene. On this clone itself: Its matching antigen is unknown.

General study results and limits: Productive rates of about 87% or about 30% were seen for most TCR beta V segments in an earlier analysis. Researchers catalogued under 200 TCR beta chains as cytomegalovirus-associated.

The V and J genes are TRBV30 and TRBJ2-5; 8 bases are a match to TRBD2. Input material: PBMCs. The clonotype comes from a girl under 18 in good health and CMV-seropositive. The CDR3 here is CAWSVWRGAISSKETQYF. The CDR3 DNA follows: TGTGCCTGGAGTGTATGGCGGGGGGCTATAAGTTCGAAAGAGACCCAGTACTTC.